This TCR beta chain was identified during a study of shared clonotypes between healthy human individuals. Study at large: The donor group consisted of two women and three men, aged 18 to 49. Three plates each covered CD4 naive and memory; CD8 naive two, CD8 memory one. Study results and limitations: What naive subsets generally showed was a larger estimated richness than memory subsets showed. Roughly 4.6% of naive CD4 clonotypes were common to a few donors.

CDR3 length: 15 residues. The V segment lost 4 bases and the J segment 5 bases; nucleotides outside the gene matches: 8. Germline lookup yields CDR1 SGHDT and CDR2 YYEEEE. This clone was recorded once. What it recognizes is unknown. The protocol was immunoSEQ multiplex PCR, while the TCRdb copy is restricted to in-frame clones and leaves out a portion. The repertoire has 850,000 to 1,200,000 clones, around four fifths of them found once; the top ten carry around 1.5%. This TCR derives from a man younger than 30 in good health. The chain combines TRBV5-6 with TRBJ2-5; 10 nucleotides agree with TRBD1. The sequencing sample was made of memory CD4+ T cells sorted from blood. The subset was: CD45RA-negative fraction. CDR3 residues: CASSRGGQGHETQYF. CDR3 in DNA: TGTGCCAGCAGCAGAGGGGGACAGGGGCATGAGACCCAGTACTTC.